The 19 T cell receptor beta chains given below trace back to one sample, sequenced in a study of T cell changes during pregnancy in multiple sclerosis. Assay: immunoSEQ multiplex PCR; the TCRdb copy retains only in-frame clones and omits some. This table has tens of thousands of clones, more than 75% appearing once. Sample: CD4+ T cells from peripheral blood mononuclear cells, taken in the first trimester of pregnancy. The receptors originated from a female donor with multiple sclerosis, enrolled in a pregnancy study.

The V gene is TRBV5-1, the J gene TRBJ2-3, with D unresolved. The CDR3 consists of 15 residues. In germline, CDR1 is SGHRS, CDR2 YFSETQ. V was clipped by 0 bases and J by 2 bases, with 10 bases between them. The CDR3 coding sequence is TGCGCCAGCAGCTTGGCGATAGACTTCACAGATACGCAGTATTTT. Amino acid sequence: CASSLAIDFTDTQYF.

The chain is built from TRBV27 and TRBJ1-1; D gene ambiguous. The CDR3 runs 14 residues. The germline V and J ends were trimmed by 2 bases and 1 base, with 8 bases remaining between them. Germline CDR1 and CDR2: MNHEY and SMNVEV (reference sequence). The CDR3 nucleotides read TGTGCCAGCAGTTTACGTGCGGGGAACACTGAAGCTTTCTTT. It specifies CASSLRAGNTEAFF.

Written as DNA, the CDR3 is TGTGCCAGCAGCTCCCTCGGAAGGGGCGATGAGCAGTTCTTC. Its translation is CASSSLGRGDEQFF. This chain joins TRBV7-3 and TRBJ2-1; the D gene is possibly TRBD1 (5 bases). The CDR3 spans 14 residues. Germline V lookup: CDR1 SGHTA, CDR2 FQGTGA. V lost 4 bases, J lost 8 bases, and 15 bases lay in between. Full variable domain (missing parts from reference TRBV7-3 and TRBJ2-1): GAGVSQTPSNKVTEKGKYVELRCDPISGHTALYWYRQSLGQGPEFLIYFQGTGAADDSGLPNDRFFAVRPEGSVSTLKIQRTERGDSAVYLCASSSLGRGDEQFFGPGTRLTVL.

This chain joins TRBV19 and TRBJ2-2; D gene ambiguous. This CDR3 has 15 amino acids. The V and J ends lost 6 bases and 5 bases respectively, with 16 bases between them. From germline, CDR1 is LNHDA and CDR2 SQIVND (reference sequence). This chain's CDR3 is CASRYPPSPTGELFF. DNA for the CDR3: TGTGCCAGTAGGTACCCACCCAGTCCTACCGGGGAGCTGTTTTTT. The complete variable domain, with remaining parts taken from reference TRBV19 and TRBJ2-2, reads DGGITQSPKYLFRKEGQNVTLSCEQNLNHDAMYWYRQDPGQGLRLIYYSQIVNDFQKGDIAEGYSVSREKKESFPLTVTSAQKNPTAFYLCASRYPPSPTGELFFGEGSRLTVL.

The chain recombines TRBV6-1 with TRBJ2-3, with D tentatively TRBD1 (5 bases). CDR1 and CDR2 from the germline V gene are MNHNS and SASEGT. There are 16 residues in the CDR3. The V and J ends lost 1 base and 2 bases respectively, with 13 bases between them. The CDR3 spells CASSEGAQESTDTQYF. The CDR3 nucleotides read TGTGCCAGCAGTGAAGGAGCACAGGAGTCCACAGATACGCAGTATTTT.

This clone was counted a single time. Other DNA sequences in the sample encode the same CDR3. The chain employs TRBV27 and TRBJ2-7; a weak D match, TRBD2 (6 bases). Deletions cut 0 bases from V and 6 bases from J, with 21 bases between. This CDR3 is 17 amino acids long. Germline lookup yields CDR1 MNHEY and CDR2 SMNVEV (reference sequence). The CDR3 bases are TGTGCCAGCAGTTTATCGTTTAGCGGTTTAGAGGGGTCCGAGCAGTACTTC. Translation gives CASSLSFSGLEGSEQYF.

The rearrangement uses TRBV18 and TRBJ1-2; D perhaps matches TRBD1 (5 bases). Germline-derived CDR1 and CDR2 are KGHSH and LQKENI. Trimming pared 5 bases from V and 8 bases from J, leaving 15 bases between. The CDR3 consists of 13 residues. The CDR3 loop is CASSAGVSGGYTF. The CDR3 region has the DNA TGTGCCAGCTCAGCGGGGGTGAGCGGGGGCTACACCTTC.

This chain uses TRBV7-7 with TRBJ2-3, with TRBD2 matching 7 bases. Germline CDR1 reads SSHAT; CDR2 reads FNYEAQ (reference sequence). With 2 bases clipped from V and 1 base from J, the junction kept 12 bases outside the gene matches. The CDR3 totals 18 residues. In nucleotides, the CDR3 is TGTGCCAGCAGCTTAAACCCGCCCAGCGGGGATGGCACAGATACGCAGTATTTT. Translation: CASSLNPPSGDGTDTQYF.

The chain has TRBV5-1 and TRBJ2-7; TRBD2 agrees at 10 bases. CDR3 length: 15 amino acids. Looked up from germline, CDR1 is SGHRS and CDR2 is YFSETQ. J was trimmed by 3 bases and V by 0 bases; bases with no gene match: 3. The CDR3 protein is CASSLAPSGSYEQYF. In nucleotides, the CDR3 is TGCGCCAGCAGCTTGGCCCCTAGCGGGAGCTACGAGCAGTACTTC.

The V call is TRBV27, the J call TRBJ1-6, with TRBD1 matching 7 bases. Trimming removed 2 bases from V and 7 bases from J; junction bases left unmatched: 5. The CDR3 runs 15 residues. The V gene's germline CDR1 is MNHEY and CDR2 SMNVEV (reference sequence). The CDR3 sequence is CASSLHRTGNSPLHF. The CDR3 nucleotides read TGTGCCAGCAGTTTACATCGGACAGGAAATTCACCCCTCCACTTT.

V and J are TRBV5-6 and TRBJ2-7; D is unresolved. The germline V gene encodes CDR1 SGHDT and CDR2 YYEEEE. The CDR3 has 14 residues. Between the trimmed V and J ends, which lost 4 bases and 2 bases, there was a span of 13 bases. The CDR3 DNA reads as TGTGCCAGCAGCCCCCGAGGCGGCCCCTACGAGCAGTACTTC. Translated, it gives CASSPRGGPYEQYF.

This clone has just one count. The V gene is TRBV5-1, the J gene TRBJ1-4; tentative D call: TRBD1 (5 bases). Trimming shortened V by 2 bases and J by 5 bases, and 10 bases separated the two germline ends. Germline V gene lookup returns CDR1 SGHRS and CDR2 YFSETQ. This CDR3 has 14 amino acids. In DNA form, the CDR3 reads TGCGCCAGCAGCTTTGAGGGGAGGAATGAAAAACTGTTTTTT. Translation gives CASSFEGRNEKLFF.

J is TRBJ2-1 and V is TRBV7-2; 9 bases map to TRBD2. Germline V gene sequence: CDR1 SGHTA, CDR2 FQGNSA. The CDR3 has 16 amino acids. V dropped 5 bases and J dropped 5; count of bases not matched to a gene: 10. The CDR3 sequence: CASSPRRVAGDNEQFF. CDR3 coding DNA: TGTGCCAGCAGCCCTCGAAGAGTAGCGGGGGACAATGAGCAGTTCTTC.

This clone has a handful of counts. The rearrangement joins TRBV30 to TRBJ1-5; D remains unclear. V was clipped by 1 base and J by 0 bases, with 4 bases between them. The CDR3 has 13 residues. Germline CDR1 GTSNPN, CDR2 SVGIG (reference sequence). CDR3 DNA sequence: TGTGCCTGGAGTGGGAGTAGCAATCAGCCCCAGCATTTT. This codes for CAWSGSSNQPQHF.

The chain employs TRBV5-4 and TRBJ2-1, with TRBD2 matching 10 bases. The CDR3 extends over 19 amino acids. Germline CDR1 is SGHNT and CDR2 is YYREEE (reference sequence). Trimming removed 2 bases from V and 0 bases from J; junction bases left unmatched: 11. Here the CDR3 DNA reads TGTGCCAGCAGCTTACTAGCGGGGTTAGGGACCCTCTCCTACAATGAGCAGTTCTTC. This gives the protein CASSLLAGLGTLSYNEQFF.

The rearrangement links TRBV6-1 to TRBJ2-3, with D perhaps TRBD2 (5 bases). The germline V gene encodes CDR1 MNHNS and CDR2 SASEGT. Trimming removed 7 bases at V and 2 bases at J, with 13 bases between. CDR3 length: 14 amino acids. CDR3 region: CASTAQRNTDTQYF. The CDR3 nucleotides are TGTGCCAGCACGGCCCAGCGGAACACAGATACGCAGTATTTT.

The DNA for the CDR3 is TGTGCCAGCAGTTTGGTCGGTAATGAAAAACTGTTTTTT. It specifies CASSLVGNEKLFF. The J gene is TRBJ1-4, the V gene TRBV27; D ambiguous. Deletions cut 3 bases from V and 4 bases from J, with 6 bases between. The CDR3 has 13 amino acids. Looked up from germline, CDR1 is MNHEY and CDR2 is SMNVEV (reference sequence).

V gene TRBV10-3 combines with J gene TRBJ2-5; 12 bases are a match to TRBD2. Germline V CDR1 and CDR2: ENHRY, SYGVKD. Losses at the gene ends were 11 bases for V and 5 bases for J; bases not matched to a gene: 15. CDR3 length: 16 residues. The CDR3 DNA reads as TGTGCCTCACAGGGTGCTAGCGGGAGGGCCAGTGAGACCCAGTACTTC. Its translation is CASQGASGRASETQYF.

This chain links TRBV6-5 with TRBJ2-1; 7 nucleotides line up with TRBD1. Germline assignment: CDR1 MNHEY and CDR2 SVGAGI. The J segment lost 4 bases and the V segment lost 6 bases, leaving 3 bases of the junction unmatched. The CDR3 sequence is 13 residues long. The CDR3 here is CASSMDRYNEQFF. CDR3 in DNA: TGTGCCAGCAGCATGGACAGGTACAATGAGCAGTTCTTC.